Listed below are T cell receptor beta chains from one sample, sequenced in a study of beta chain features in type 1 diabetes. Assay: immunoSEQ multiplex PCR; the TCRdb copy retains only in-frame clones and omits some. The table shows about 620,000 clones, with 15% to 17% occurring only once. The sample taken for sequencing was naive CD4+ T cells from blood. Source of these receptors: a man younger than 35 in good health. Each CDR3 is given with its conserved first and last residue. A D gene is named only where the DNA matches it firmly. Clone size is shown for a subset of rows, as once, few, many or a class of expanded clone.

size,V,J,D,CDR3,DNA
.,TRBV20-1,TRBJ2-1,.,CSARLDNEQFF,TGCAGTGCTAGACTAGACAATGAGCAGTTCTTC
.,TRBV7-2,TRBJ2-5,TRBD2,CASSSPSGKETQYF,TGTGCCAGCAGCTCCCCTAGCGGGAAAGAGACCCAGTACTTC
.,TRBV4-1,TRBJ1-2,.,CASSQVPSALGGYTF,TGCGCCAGCAGCCAAGTTCCGTCAGCCTTGGGGGGCTACACCTTC
.,TRBV5-4,TRBJ2-3,.,CASSFQQITDTQYF,TGTGCCAGCAGCTTCCAACAGATCACAGATACGCAGTATTTT
.,TRBV27,TRBJ2-7,.,CASRQVGGTYEQYF,TGTGCCAGCAGACAAGTCGGCGGTACCTACGAGCAGTACTTC
.,TRBV7-2,TRBJ2-3,.,CASSLVGISTDTQYF,TGTGCCAGCAGCTTAGTAGGGATTAGCACAGATACGCAGTATTTT
few,TRBV5-4,TRBJ2-2,.,CASSLVSNTGELFF,TGTGCCAGCAGCTTGGTGTCGAACACCGGGGAGCTGTTTTTT
few,TRBV6-1,TRBJ1-2,.,CASSGAQAGFSYTF,TGTGCCAGCAGTGGGGCCCAGGCAGGGTTTAGTTACACCTTC
few,TRBV5-6,TRBJ1-1,.,CASSLNTEAFF,TGTGCCAGCAGCCTCAACACTGAAGCTTTCTTT
few,TRBV5-5,TRBJ2-1,.,CASSLVNEVGEQFF,TGTGCCAGCAGCTTGGTGAATGAGGTAGGGGAGCAGTTCTTC
.,TRBV4-1,TRBJ2-1,.,CASSQGGLLTYNEQFF,TGCGCCAGCAGCCAAGGAGGCCTCCTCACCTACAATGAGCAGTTCTTC
.,TRBV11-1,TRBJ2-5,TRBD2,CASSLTERGARETQYF,TGTGCCAGCAGCTTAACGGAGCGGGGGGCCCGGGAGACCCAGTACTTC
few,TRBV4-1,TRBJ1-2,.,CASSQSGGTNYGYTF,TGCGCCAGCAGCCAGTCGGGGGGGACCAACTATGGCTACACCTTC
few,TRBV30,TRBJ2-5,.,CAWSVRGETQYF,TGTGCCTGGAGTGTTCGGGGAGAGACCCAGTACTTC
few,TRBV5-6,TRBJ2-6,.,CASSLGPSGANVLTF,TGTGCCAGCAGCTTAGGCCCTTCTGGGGCCAACGTCCTGACTTTC
.,TRBV28,TRBJ2-7,.,CASSLWGGSHEQYF,TGTGCCAGCAGTTTATGGGGGGGCTCCCACGAGCAGTACTTC
.,TRBV5-5,TRBJ1-2,.,CASSLFVTGQLYGYTF,TGTGCCAGCAGCTTGTTCGTCACCGGACAGCTCTATGGCTACACCTTC
few,TRBV7-2,TRBJ2-7,.,CASSLGSGGRGQYF,TGTGCCAGCAGCTTAGGATCCGGGGGACGAGGGCAGTACTTC
few,TRBV30,TRBJ2-5,.,CAWSEGGSQETQYF,TGTGCCTGGAGTGAGGGGGGGTCCCAAGAGACCCAGTACTTC
.,TRBV7-3,TRBJ2-5,TRBD2,CASSSRRLAGETQYF,TGTGCCAGCAGCTCCAGGCGACTAGCGGGTGAGACCCAGTACTTC
.,TRBV7-2,TRBJ1-5,TRBD1,CASSRDRVIVQPQHF,TGTGCCAGCAGCCGAGACAGGGTCATAGTTCAGCCCCAGCATTTT
.,TRBV28,TRBJ2-1,.,CASSLIGWRSTQFF,TGTGCCAGCAGTTTAATCGGGTGGCGTTCGACGCAGTTCTTC
.,TRBV28,TRBJ1-4,.,CAGRKTNEKLFF,TGTGCAGGGAGGAAAACTAATGAAAAACTGTTTTTT
few,TRBV5-1,TRBJ2-7,TRBD1,CASSLQGFEQYF,TGCGCCAGCAGCTTACAGGGGTTCGAGCAGTACTTC
few,TRBV4-3,TRBJ1-3,.,CASSQGPGGNTIYF,TGCGCCAGCAGCCAGGGCCCGGGTGGAAACACCATATATTTT
few,TRBV5-1,TRBJ2-2,.,CASSRGANTGELFF,TGCGCCAGCAGCAGGGGCGCGAACACCGGGGAGCTGTTTTTT
.,TRBV5-1,TRBJ1-1,TRBD1,CASTRAQGARTEAFF,TGCGCCAGCACCCGGGCACAGGGGGCAAGGACTGAAGCTTTCTTT
.,TRBV5-1,TRBJ1-2,.,CASSLYGEGYGYTF,TGCGCCAGCAGCTTGTACGGGGAGGGCTATGGCTACACCTTC
few,TRBV5-6,TRBJ2-3,.,CASSWGLFTDTQYF,TGTGCCAGCAGCTGGGGACTGTTCACAGATACGCAGTATTTT
.,TRBV27,TRBJ2-7,.,CASSLGGETYEQYF,TGTGCCAGCAGTTTAGGCGGTGAGACCTACGAGCAGTACTTC
few,TRBV2,TRBJ1-2,.,CASSLGPGLGYTF,TGTGCCAGCAGTTTAGGGCCCGGTTTGGGCTACACCTTC
.,TRBV4-2,TRBJ1-2,TRBD1,CASSQDRRDRGHYGYTF,TGTGCCAGCAGCCAAGATAGGCGGGACAGGGGACACTATGGCTACACCTTC
.,TRBV4-1,TRBJ2-1,.,CASSQEGVVGGSEQFF,TGCGCCAGCAGCCAAGAAGGCGTCGTGGGGGGCAGTGAGCAGTTCTTC
few,TRBV6-5,TRBJ1-4,TRBD1,CASSPGQGGEKLFF,TGTGCCAGCAGCCCCGGACAGGGTGGGGAAAAACTGTTTTTT
few,TRBV5-6,TRBJ1-6,.,CASSFPFSKNSPLHF,TGTGCCAGCAGCTTCCCCTTTTCGAAGAATTCACCCCTCCACTTT
few,TRBV6-5,TRBJ2-7,TRBD1,CASSPNRGRGYEQYF,TGTGCCAGCAGCCCGAACAGGGGAAGGGGCTACGAGCAGTACTTC
few,TRBV11-1,TRBJ2-5,.,CASSLNRLQETQYF,TGTGCCAGCAGCTTAAACAGGCTCCAAGAGACCCAGTACTTC
.,TRBV7-9,TRBJ2-7,.,CASSLMSTLARYEQYF,TGTGCCAGCAGCTTAATGTCTACCCTAGCCAGGTACGAGCAGTACTTC
.,TRBV30,TRBJ2-3,.,CAWSLSTGIAYTQYF,TGTGCCTGGAGTTTGTCAACGGGGATCGCTTATACGCAGTATTTT
.,TRBV27,TRBJ1-5,.,CASSLSKDQGGNQPQHF,TGTGCCAGCAGTTTATCGAAGGATCAGGGTGGCAATCAGCCCCAGCATTTT
few,TRBV7-3,TRBJ2-1,.,CASSPSGKGSQFF,TGTGCCAGCAGCCCCTCGGGGAAGGGGAGCCAGTTCTTC
few,TRBV7-6,TRBJ1-5,.,CASNSQPGRKVDQPQHF,TGTGCCAGCAACTCTCAACCGGGACGTAAGGTTGATCAGCCCCAGCATTTT
few,TRBV2,TRBJ2-5,TRBD1,CASSETGQGHQETQYF,TGTGCCAGCAGTGAAACCGGACAGGGTCATCAAGAGACCCAGTACTTC
.,TRBV9,TRBJ1-1,.,CASSVAGQNTEAFF,TGTGCCAGCAGCGTAGCAGGCCAGAACACTGAAGCTTTCTTT
.,TRBV29-1,TRBJ2-5,.,CSVRQVLTETQYF,TGCAGCGTTCGACAGGTGCTCACAGAGACCCAGTACTTC
.,TRBV5-1,TRBJ2-5,.,CASSLAGVASRETQYF,TGCGCCAGCAGCTTGGCCGGAGTAGCGAGTAGGGAGACCCAGTACTTC
few,TRBV4-2,TRBJ2-7,.,CASSQVSSYEQYF,TGTGCCAGCAGCCAAGTCAGCAGTTACGAGCAGTACTTC
.,TRBV29-1,TRBJ1-2,.,CSVGTPPNYGYTF,TGCAGCGTTGGGACACCTCCTAACTATGGCTACACCTTC
few,TRBV4-3,TRBJ1-5,TRBD1,CASSQDLVTGRYQPQHF,TGCGCCAGCAGCCAAGATCTGGTGACAGGGCGGTATCAGCCCCAGCATTTT
few,TRBV29-1,TRBJ1-1,TRBD1,CSVEQGVEAFF,TGCAGCGTTGAACAGGGGGTCGAAGCTTTCTTT
once,TRBV15,TRBJ2-7,TRBD2,CATSRTKREGNEQYF,TGTGCCACCAGCAGAACAAAGCGGGAGGGGAACGAGCAGTACTTC
few,TRBV7-9,TRBJ1-1,.,CASSEGPGTEAFF,TGTGCCAGCAGCGAGGGCCCGGGCACTGAAGCTTTCTTT
.,TRBV30,TRBJ2-2,.,CATLFVPFTGELFF,TGTGCCACCCTTTTTGTACCCTTCACCGGGGAGCTGTTTTTT
few,TRBV19,TRBJ2-5,.,CASSPTSAETQYF,TGTGCCAGTAGTCCGACCTCGGCGGAGACCCAGTACTTC
few,TRBV20-1,TRBJ1-2,.,CSAGWEGGYTF,TGCAGTGCCGGGTGGGAAGGCGGCTACACCTTC